These 16 T cell receptor beta chains came from one sample sequenced in a study of blood T cell repertoires in COVID-19. Produced via immunoSEQ multiplex PCR; TCRdb's table is partial and in-frame only. The sample contains about 50,000 clones, less than 90% of which appear only once. Source material: peripheral blood. Source of these receptors: a human donor in a cohort sampled during active COVID-19.

J is TRBJ2-3 and V is TRBV3-1 (or the pseudogene TRBV3-2), with D uncertain. This CDR3 spans 11 amino acids. Trimming took off 3 bases at V and 8 bases at J, with 6 bases between the two ends. Germline CDR1 is LGHDT and CDR2 is YNNKEL (reference sequence). The CDR3 loop is CASSQPGTQYF. For the CDR3, the DNA is TGTGCCAGCAGCCAGCCGGGTACGCAGTATTTT.

The chain links TRBV27 to TRBJ1-6; maybe TRBD1 (6 bases). V was cut by 5 bases and J by 7 bases, with 15 bases left in between. The V gene's germline CDR1 is MNHEY and CDR2 SMNVEV (reference sequence). The CDR3 is made up of 15 amino acids. In DNA, the CDR3 is TGTGCCAGCAGTAAAACGGGACACTCAAATTCACCCCTCCACTTT. The encoded protein is CASSKTGHSNSPLHF.

This chain connects TRBV5-4 to TRBJ2-2; tentatively, D is TRBD2 (6 bases). The ends were cut back, 5 bases at V and 1 base at J, with 12 bases in the middle. The CDR3 covers 15 residues. Germline V lookup: CDR1 SGHNT, CDR2 YYREEE (reference sequence). The CDR3 DNA reads as TGTGCCAGCAGTTCGGAGCGGGTGAACACCGGGGAGCTGTTTTTT. This translates into CASSSERVNTGELFF.

V usage is TRBV27 and J usage is TRBJ1-2; 8 bases are a match to TRBD1. CDR3 size: 14 residues. J lost 5 bases, V lost 3 bases, and 5 bases had no gene match. Germline CDR1 MNHEY, CDR2 SMNVEV (reference sequence). The CDR3 protein is CASSLDREGYGYTF. CDR3 nucleotides: TGTGCCAGCAGTTTGGACAGGGAAGGATATGGCTACACCTTC.

J is TRBJ1-5 and V is TRBV12-3 or TRBV12-4; TRBD1 matches 8 bases. Trimming at V came to 6 bases and at J to 10 bases, leaving 8 bases not matched to a gene. The CDR3 is made up of 13 amino acids. CDR3 in amino acids: CASRGQVVEPQHF. The CDR3 DNA reads TGTGCCAGCAGGGGACAGGTGGTCGAACCCCAGCATTTT.

The genes are TRBV7-6 and TRBJ2-2; D perhaps matches TRBD2 (5 bases). Germline CDR1 is SGHVS and CDR2 is FNYEAQ. V was pared by 5 bases and J by 4 bases, with 20 bases between. The CDR3 loop spans 17 amino acids. The CDR3 region is CASSPPVGDPVTGELFF. As DNA, the CDR3 is TGTGCCAGCAGCCCCCCCGTGGGAGACCCCGTCACCGGGGAGCTGTTTTTT.

The gene calls are TRBV28 and TRBJ2-7; D is possibly TRBD2 (5 bases). CDR1 and CDR2 (germline): MDHEN, SYDVKM. The CDR3 covers 12 residues. Trimming stripped 8 bases from V and 2 bases from J, with 10 bases between. The CDR3 bases are TGTGCCAGCTTAAGCGGACCCTACGAGCAGTACTTC. It is translated as CASLSGPYEQYF.

The V and J genes are TRBV6-5 and TRBJ1-2, with 10 bases that match TRBD1. Per germline, CDR1 MNHEY and CDR2 SVGAGI. This CDR3 comprises 15 residues. J lost 5 bases, V lost 5 bases, and 8 bases had no gene match. CDR3 DNA: TGTGCCAGCAGTATGGGACAGGGGTCGAAGTATGGCTACACCTTC. As protein: CASSMGQGSKYGYTF.

This chain joins TRBV2 and TRBJ1-6, with TRBD1 as a possible D gene (5 bases). The length of the CDR3 is 16 residues. The germline V gene has CDR1 SNHLY and CDR2 FYNNEI. Trimming took 7 bases from V and 5 from J, leaving 18 bases between them. The CDR3 here is CASTGGEDSNNSPLHF. DNA for the CDR3: TGTGCCAGCACGGGGGGGGAGGACTCGAATAATTCACCCCTCCACTTT.

This chain links TRBV15 with TRBJ2-5, with TRBD2 identical over 11 bases. J was trimmed by 4 bases and V by 5 bases; bases with no gene match: 9. Germline-derived CDR1 and CDR2 are LNHNV and YYDKDF (reference sequence). The CDR3 consists of 16 residues. CDR3 sequence reads: CATSLPTGTSGETQYF. CDR3 nucleotide sequence: TGTGCCACCAGCCTCCCTACCGGGACTAGCGGAGAGACCCAGTACTTC.

The rearrangement uses TRBV5-4 and TRBJ2-3, with 7 positions matching TRBD2. The CDR3 extends over 16 amino acids. The V segment lost 2 bases and the J segment 1 base; nucleotides outside the gene matches: 7. Germline CDR1 and CDR2: SGHNT and YYREEE (reference sequence). CDR3 residues: CASSFNGGGGTDTQYF. The CDR3 region has the DNA TGTGCCAGCAGCTTCAACGGGGGAGGGGGCACAGATACGCAGTATTTT.

The chain employs TRBV6-6 and TRBJ1-1; 9 nucleotides align to TRBD1. There are 16 residues in the CDR3. The ends lost 5 bases at V and 4 bases at J; junction bases unmatched: 11. Germline V lookup: CDR1 MNHNY, CDR2 SVGAGI (reference sequence). The CDR3 sequence is CASSTLPGQGSTEAFF. The CDR3 coding sequence is TGTGCCAGCAGTACCCTACCCGGACAGGGGAGCACTGAAGCTTTCTTT.

This sequence joins TRBV3-1 (or the pseudogene TRBV3-2) and TRBJ1-1; TRBD1 might be the D (5 bases). Germline CDR1 and CDR2: LGHDT and YNNKEL (reference sequence). Between the trimmed V and J ends, which lost 1 base and 1 base, there was a span of 7 bases. This CDR3 spans 14 amino acids. The CDR3 loop reads CASSQGTKNTEAFF. The CDR3 region has the DNA TGTGCCAGCAGCCAAGGGACAAAGAACACTGAAGCTTTCTTT.

The chain joins TRBV9 to TRBJ1-1; no firm D call. The CDR3 has 13 residues. The V gene's germline CDR1 is SGDLS and CDR2 YYNGEE. V lost 6 bases and J 0 bases, leaving 9 bases between the germline ends. Here the CDR3 DNA reads TGTGCCAGCAAGGGAGTCATGAACACTGAAGCTTTCTTT. This sequence encodes CASKGVMNTEAFF.

The CDR3 reads CASSFTTRRSNEQFF. The CDR3 DNA reads as TGTGCCAGCAGCTTCACGACTCGGCGAAGCAATGAGCAGTTCTTC. The chain carries TRBV7-9 and TRBJ2-1; D remains ambiguous. Germline V gene data show CDR1 as SEHNR and CDR2 as FQNEAQ (reference sequence). The V end was cut by 3 bases, the J end by 6 bases, with 15 bases between. This CDR3 comprises 15 residues.

V is TRBV10-2 and J is TRBJ2-1, with 13 bases lining up with TRBD2. Germline V gene sequence: CDR1 WSHSY, CDR2 SAAADI. The trim removed 7 bases at V and 6 bases at J, leaving 3 bases unmatched. The CDR3 totals 14 residues. CDR3 DNA: TGCGCCAGCAAACTAGCGGGGGGGAGCAATGAGCAGTTCTTC. It is translated as CASKLAGGSNEQFF.